The 18 T cell receptor beta chains reported below all come from one sample, sequenced in a study of T-cell memory formation after mild COVID-19. TCRdb re-called the 5' RACE reads through MiXCR, storing one row per CDR3 protein. The sample lists around 300,000 distinct CDR3 sequences; roughly an eighth were seen once. Material: PBMCs or a T cell subset sorted from them (not recorded which). The source of these receptors is a man between 18 and 35 years old who had mild COVID-19 (a few samples of this study predate the infection). Cell type and time point are not known.

V usage is TRBV5-6 and J usage is TRBJ2-1, with D perhaps given as TRBD1 or TRBD2 (6 bases each). The CDR3 consists of 15 residues. Germline CDR1 is SGHDT and CDR2 is YYEEEE. Trimming took 4 bases from V and 6 from J, leaving 17 bases between them. As DNA, the CDR3 is TGTGCCAGCAGCCGGCCCCTGGAGGGGGGCAATGAGCAGTTCTTC. Encoded protein: CASSRPLEGGNEQFF.

The chain couples TRBV28 to TRBJ1-2, with 9 bases identical to TRBD1. J gave up 6 bases and V 6 bases, and 8 bases lay outside the gene matches. The CDR3 sequence is 14 residues long. The germline gives CDR1 MDHEN, CDR2 SYDVKM. The CDR3 DNA is TGTGCCAGCAGCTATAACAGGGGGCGAGATGGCTACACCTTC. Encoded protein: CASSYNRGRDGYTF.

The chain uses TRBV7-2 and TRBJ2-3, with TRBD1 identical over 7 bases. The CDR3 consists of 14 residues. V was pared by 5 bases and J by 6 bases, with 8 bases of the junction left unmatched. Per germline, CDR1 SGHTA and CDR2 FQGNSA. The CDR3 DNA sequence: TGTGCCAGCAGCCTGCGACAGGGCGGGGATACGCAGTATTTT. Protein: CASSLRQGGDTQYF. Using reference TRBV7-2 and TRBJ2-3 for the parts outside the CDR3, the full variable domain is GAGVSQSPSNKVTEKGKDVELRCDPISGHTALYWYRQSLGQGLEFLIYFQGNSAPDKSGLPSDRFSAERTGGSVSTLTIQRTQQEDSAVYLCASSLRQGGDTQYFGPGTRLTVL.

This clonotype was counted only a few times. This sequence joins TRBV4-1 and TRBJ2-2; tentatively, D is TRBD1 (5 bases). V gave up 2 bases and J gave up 4 bases, with 14 bases separating them. The CDR3 has 16 amino acids. Per the germline V gene, CDR1 is MGHRA and CDR2 is YSYEKL. DNA for the CDR3: TGCGCCAGCAGCCAACCCCAGGGATTTAGCACCGGGGAGCTGTTTTTT. Amino acid sequence: CASSQPQGFSTGELFF.

Only a few counts were recorded for this clonotype. The V gene is TRBV5-6, the J gene TRBJ2-7; D gene unclear. The V end was cut by 3 bases, the J end by 0 bases, with 13 bases between. The CDR3 covers 15 residues. Germline-derived CDR1 and CDR2 are SGHDT and YYEEEE. The CDR3 protein is CASSSAAQSSYEQYF. DNA for the CDR3: TGTGCCAGCAGCTCCGCGGCCCAAAGCTCCTACGAGCAGTACTTC.

Worth noting for this clonotype: A much larger clonotype is one base distant, so this may be a read error. The chain recombines TRBV12-3 or TRBV12-4 with TRBJ1-1; D is perhaps TRBD1 (6 bases). The germline V and J ends were trimmed by 1 base and 1 base, with 22 bases remaining between them. This CDR3 comprises 19 residues. The CDR3 is CASSLGHRVSMARNTEAFF. The CDR3 DNA sequence: TGTGCCAGCAGTTTAGGCCACAGGGTGTCTATGGCTCGGAACACTGAAGCTTTCTTT.

This clonotype was picked up a small number of times. The chain carries TRBV7-8 and TRBJ2-5; TRBD1 or TRBD2 may be the D gene (7 bases each). Trimming removed 5 bases at V and 4 bases at J, with 23 bases between. Germline CDR1 is SGHVS and CDR2 is FQNEAQ. This CDR3 contains 17 residues. CDR3 residues: CASSQPQSGGQRETQYF. The DNA for the CDR3 is TGTGCCAGCAGCCAACCACAATCGGGGGGACAGAGAGAGACCCAGTACTTC.

The chain carries TRBV5-1 and TRBJ1-6; no clear D. This CDR3 is 17 amino acids long. Deletions cut 0 bases from V and 6 bases from J, with 16 bases between. Germline V gene data show CDR1 as SGHRS and CDR2 as YFSETQ. This chain's CDR3 is CASSLEGQNYVNSPLHF. In nucleotides, the CDR3 is TGCGCCAGCAGCTTGGAGGGCCAAAACTACGTTAATTCACCCCTCCACTTT.

This clonotype has a handful of counts. This chain joins TRBV7-3 and TRBJ2-5; D tentatively reads TRBD1 or TRBD2 (5 bases each). Germline CDR1 reads SGHTA; CDR2 reads FQGTGA. The CDR3 length is 14 residues. The ends were cut back, 5 bases at V and 5 bases at J, with 15 bases in the middle. The CDR3, as DNA: TGTGCCAGCAGCCCCACCGGGACCAGGGAGACCCAGTACTTC. This encodes CASSPTGTRETQYF.

This clonotype was found many times. The chain employs TRBV5-1 and TRBJ2-4; D ambiguous. V was clipped by 4 bases and J by 2 bases, with 13 bases between them. The CDR3 has 15 residues. CDR1 and CDR2 from the germline V gene are SGHRS and YFSETQ. CDR3: CASSDQDGTKNIQYF. For the CDR3, the DNA is TGCGCCAGCAGCGACCAGGACGGAACCAAAAACATTCAGTACTTC.

V gene TRBV18 combines with J gene TRBJ1-1; 7 nucleotides agree with TRBD1. Germline CDR1 reads KGHSH; CDR2 reads LQKENI. There are 14 residues in the CDR3. With 3 bases clipped from V and 1 base from J, the junction kept 2 bases outside the gene matches. CDR3 coding DNA: TGTGCCAGCTCACCGCGACAGGGGAACACTGAAGCTTTCTTT. It specifies CASSPRQGNTEAFF.

The gene calls are TRBV2 and TRBJ1-2; 7 bases are a match to TRBD1. J gave up 8 bases and V 6 bases, and 9 bases lay outside the gene matches. The CDR3 consists of 13 residues. In germline, CDR1 is SNHLY, CDR2 FYNNEI. CDR3 nucleotides: TGTGCCAGCAGCCTGACAGGGACGAACGGCTACACCTTC. Protein: CASSLTGTNGYTF.

V gene TRBV5-1 combines with J gene TRBJ1-5; D is undetermined. CDR1 and CDR2 (germline): SGHRS, YFSETQ. This CDR3 spans 16 amino acids. V shed 4 bases and J shed 0 bases, with 14 bases lying between them. The CDR3 region has the DNA TGCGCCAGCAGCAGAATACCTATAGATAGCAATCAGCCCCAGCATTTT. It translates to CASSRIPIDSNQPQHF.

In its sample, this clonotype was seen a few times. The J gene is TRBJ2-7, the V gene TRBV5-5; possibly TRBD1 or TRBD2 for D (6 bases each). The CDR3 runs to 17 residues. Germline CDR1 and CDR2: SGHKS and YYEKEE (reference sequence). With 5 bases removed from V and 7 bases from J, the gap between germline ends came to 28 bases. The CDR3 reads CASSPIPSNRRGMEQYF. CDR3 DNA sequence: TGTGCCAGCAGTCCAATTCCCTCTAACAGGAGGGGGATGGAGCAGTACTTC.

The sample holds many counts of this clonotype. CDR3 amino acids: CASGTGVHEQFF. In DNA, the CDR3 is TGTGCCAGCGGGACAGGGGTCCATGAGCAGTTCTTC. The J gene is TRBJ2-1, the V gene TRBV6-2 or TRBV6-3, with TRBD1 matching over 10 bases. The V segment lost 8 bases and the J segment 8 bases; nucleotides outside the gene matches: 3. The CDR3 is 12 residues long. Germline V gene lookup returns CDR1 MNHEY and CDR2 SVGEGT.

The chain uses TRBV7-9 and TRBJ2-5; TRBD1 agrees at 8 bases. CDR3 length: 14 residues. Trimming removed 5 bases from V and 3 bases from J; junction bases left unmatched: 5. CDR1 is SEHNR and CDR2 is FQNEAQ in the germline V gene (reference sequence). The CDR3 protein is CASSAAGGEETQYF. CDR3 DNA sequence: TGTGCCAGCAGCGCCGCAGGGGGCGAAGAGACCCAGTACTTC.

This clonotype appeared many times. V is TRBV18 and J is TRBJ2-5; no definite D call. The length of the CDR3 is 14 residues. Germline V gene data show CDR1 as KGHSH and CDR2 as LQKENI. V dropped 4 bases and J dropped 5 bases, with 14 bases sitting between them. The CDR3 region is CASSLKGASETQYF. Written as DNA, the CDR3 is TGTGCCAGCTCACTCAAGGGTGCATCGGAGACCCAGTACTTC.

The chain links TRBV5-1 to TRBJ1-4; no definite D call. This CDR3 is 13 amino acids long. Germline V lookup: CDR1 SGHRS, CDR2 YFSETQ. The V end lost 2 bases, the J end lost 8 bases, and 10 bases lay between the germline ends. The DNA of the CDR3 is TGCGCCAGCAGCTTTGGTATCGGGGAAAAACTGTTTTTT. Translated, it gives CASSFGIGEKLFF.